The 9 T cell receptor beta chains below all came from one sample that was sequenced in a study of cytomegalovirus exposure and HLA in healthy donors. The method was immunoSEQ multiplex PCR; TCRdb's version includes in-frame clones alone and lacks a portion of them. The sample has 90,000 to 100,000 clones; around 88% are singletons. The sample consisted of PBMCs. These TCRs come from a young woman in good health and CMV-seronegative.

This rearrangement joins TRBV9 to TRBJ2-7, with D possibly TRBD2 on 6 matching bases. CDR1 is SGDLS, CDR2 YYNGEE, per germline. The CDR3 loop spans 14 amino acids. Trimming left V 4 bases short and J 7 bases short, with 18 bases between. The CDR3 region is CASSTSGGKTEQYF. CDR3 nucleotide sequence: TGTGCCAGCAGCACCAGCGGCGGGAAGACGGAGCAGTACTTC.

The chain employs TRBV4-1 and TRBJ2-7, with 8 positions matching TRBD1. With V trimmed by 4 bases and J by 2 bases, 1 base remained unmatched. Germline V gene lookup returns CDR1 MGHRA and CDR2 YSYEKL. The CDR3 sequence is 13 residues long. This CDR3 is CASSPDRAYEQYF. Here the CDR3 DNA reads TGCGCCAGCAGCCCGGACAGGGCCTACGAGCAGTACTTC.

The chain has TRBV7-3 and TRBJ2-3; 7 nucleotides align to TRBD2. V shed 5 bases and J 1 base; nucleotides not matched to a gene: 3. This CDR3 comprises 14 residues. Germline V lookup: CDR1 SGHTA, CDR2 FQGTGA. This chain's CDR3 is CASSLADRTDTQYF. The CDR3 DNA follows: TGTGCCAGCAGCCTAGCGGACCGCACAGATACGCAGTATTTT.

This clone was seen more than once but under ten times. The CDR3 region has the DNA TGTGCCAGCAGTGGAAAGAGGGGACACGGCGAGCAGTACTTC. As protein: CASSGKRGHGEQYF. This chain joins TRBV27 and TRBJ2-7; D possibly corresponds to TRBD1 (6 bases). The CDR3 has 14 amino acids. The germline gives CDR1 MNHEY, CDR2 SMNVEV (reference sequence). Between the trimmed V and J ends, which lost 5 bases and 6 bases, there was a span of 17 bases.

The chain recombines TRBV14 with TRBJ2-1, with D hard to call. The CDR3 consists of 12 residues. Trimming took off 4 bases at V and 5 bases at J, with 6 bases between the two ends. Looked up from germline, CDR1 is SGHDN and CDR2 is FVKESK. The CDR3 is CASSPSHNEQFF. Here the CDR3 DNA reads TGTGCCAGCAGCCCTTCCCACAATGAGCAGTTCTTC.

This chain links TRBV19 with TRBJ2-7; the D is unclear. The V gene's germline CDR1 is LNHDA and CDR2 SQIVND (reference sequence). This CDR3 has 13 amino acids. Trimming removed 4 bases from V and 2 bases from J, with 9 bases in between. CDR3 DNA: TGTGCCAGTAGTAACAACGTGGCCTACGAGCAGTACTTC. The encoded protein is CASSNNVAYEQYF.

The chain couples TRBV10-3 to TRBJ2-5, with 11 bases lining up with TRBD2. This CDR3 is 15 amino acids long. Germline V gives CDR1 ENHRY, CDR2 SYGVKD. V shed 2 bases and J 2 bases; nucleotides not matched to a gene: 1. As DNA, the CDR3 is TGTGCCATCAGTGAGCGACTAGCGGGGCAAGAGACCCAGTACTTC. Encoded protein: CAISERLAGQETQYF.

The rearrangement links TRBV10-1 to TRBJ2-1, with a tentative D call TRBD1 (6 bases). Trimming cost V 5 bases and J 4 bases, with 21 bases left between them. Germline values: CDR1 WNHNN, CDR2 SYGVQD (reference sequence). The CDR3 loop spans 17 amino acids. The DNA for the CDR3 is TGCGCCAGCAGTCCGTCCCGCGAAACCGGACAGTACAATGAGCAGTTCTTC. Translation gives CASSPSRETGQYNEQFF.

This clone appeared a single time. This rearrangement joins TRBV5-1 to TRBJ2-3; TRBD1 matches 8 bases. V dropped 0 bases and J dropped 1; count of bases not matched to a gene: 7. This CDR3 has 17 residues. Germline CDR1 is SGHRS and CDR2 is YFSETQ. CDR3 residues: CASSLVNSGQGTDTQYF. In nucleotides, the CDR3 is TGCGCCAGCAGCTTGGTTAATTCGGGACAGGGCACAGATACGCAGTATTTT.